Following are 14 T cell receptor beta chains from one sample sequenced in a study of blood T cell repertoires in COVID-19. The method was immunoSEQ multiplex PCR; TCRdb's version includes in-frame clones alone and lacks a portion of them. The table records a few hundred thousand clones, more than 65% of them present only once. The sequenced sample was peripheral blood. Receptors originate from a person aged 65 to 85 with COVID-19, enrolled during active disease.

In this sample, this clone turned up a few times. This chain joins TRBV28 and TRBJ1-5; D is undetermined. Trimming removed 5 bases at V and 2 bases at J, with 19 bases between. Per the germline V gene, CDR1 is MDHEN and CDR2 is SYDVKM. The CDR3 is made up of 17 amino acids. In DNA, the CDR3 is TGTGCCAGCAGTGACCCCGCCGGAGGGCTTGGCAATCAGCCCCAGCATTTT. The encoded protein is CASSDPAGGLGNQPQHF.

The sample holds one count of this clone. The rearrangement joins TRBV15 to TRBJ2-5; possible D gene TRBD1, 5 bases. V was cut by 3 bases and J by 5 bases, with 13 bases left in between. Germline lookup yields CDR1 LNHNV and CDR2 YYDKDF (reference sequence). CDR3 length equals 14 residues. The DNA of the CDR3 is TGTGCCACCAGCAGGAGACCGCAGGGCGAGACCCAGTACTTC. It specifies CATSRRPQGETQYF.

This clone was picked up one time. V gene TRBV10-3 combines with J gene TRBJ1-6; possibly TRBD1 for D (5 bases). From germline, CDR1 is ENHRY and CDR2 SYGVKD. The CDR3 covers 15 residues. The V end was cut by 6 bases, the J end by 6 bases, with 15 bases between. For the CDR3, the DNA is TGTGCCATCAGCCCGGACACTCGATTTAATTCACCCCTCCACTTT. This sequence encodes CAISPDTRFNSPLHF.

J is TRBJ2-1 and V is TRBV20-1, with D perhaps TRBD2 (8 bases). The CDR3 is 19 residues long. Germline V gives CDR1 DFQATT, CDR2 SNEGSKA (reference sequence). The V end lost 3 bases, the J end lost 9 bases, and 33 bases lay between the germline ends. Here the CDR3 DNA reads TGCAGTGCTAGTCGGTCCGCGACTAGGGGGCGGACTAGCAAAGGTGAGCAGTTCTTC. Translating it yields CSASRSATRGRTSKGEQFF.

V and J are TRBV5-4 and TRBJ2-1; 9 nucleotides agree with TRBD2. Germline CDR1 is SGHNT and CDR2 is YYREEE (reference sequence). The CDR3 consists of 16 residues. V gave up 5 bases and J gave up 6 bases; unmatched junction bases: 12. As DNA, the CDR3 is TGTGCCAGCAGTCCGGGGGGCGGGAGGGCCGCCAATGAGCAGTTCTTC. Amino acid sequence: CASSPGGGRAANEQFF.

The gene calls are TRBV28 and TRBJ1-2; D not certain. This CDR3 contains 13 residues. V lost 8 bases and J lost 4, with 14 bases in between. Germline values: CDR1 MDHEN, CDR2 SYDVKM. The CDR3 loop is CASVPPSGYGYTF. The CDR3 DNA is TGTGCCAGCGTGCCCCCTAGTGGCTATGGCTACACCTTC.

The gene calls are TRBV30 and TRBJ2-3; 7 nucleotides agree with TRBD2. Per the germline V gene, CDR1 is GTSNPN and CDR2 is SVGIG (reference sequence). The CDR3 covers 14 residues. J was trimmed by 4 bases and V by 4 bases; bases with no gene match: 8. The CDR3 protein is CAWNRGSTSDTQYF. For the CDR3, the DNA is TGTGCCTGGAACCGCGGGAGTACCTCAGATACGCAGTATTTT. Based on the CDR3 plus reference TRBV30 and TRBJ2-3, the full variable domain is SQTIHQWPATLVQPVGSPLSLECTVEGTSNPNLYWYRQAAGRGLQLLFYSVGIGQISSEVPQNLSASRPQDRQFILSSKKLLLSDSGFYLCAWNRGSTSDTQYFGPGTRLTVL.

The gene calls are TRBV5-1 and TRBJ2-7, with D uncertain. Trimming cost V 4 bases and J 4 bases, with 18 bases left between them. This CDR3 is built from 15 residues. Germline assignment: CDR1 SGHRS and CDR2 YFSETQ. CDR3 in DNA: TGCGCCAGCAGCCCCCTCCAAAGCGTGGTTTACGAGCAGTACTTC. It translates to CASSPLQSVVYEQYF. The whole variable domain, remainder taken from reference TRBV5-1 and TRBJ2-7, is KAGVTQTPRYLIKTRGQQVTLSCSPISGHRSVSWYQQTPGQGLQFLFEYFSETQRNKGNFPGRFSGRQFSNSRSEMNVSTLELGDSALYLCASSPLQSVVYEQYFGPGTRLTVT.

The chain is built from TRBV19 and TRBJ2-3, with 9 nucleotides matching TRBD2. The V gene end was trimmed by 3 bases and the J gene end by 6 bases; junction bases not matched to a gene: 7. Germline loops: CDR1 LNHDA, CDR2 SQIVND (reference sequence). CDR3 length equals 15 residues. CDR3 sequence reads: CASSILAGSSDTQYF. CDR3 sequence (DNA): TGTGCCAGTAGTATTCTAGCGGGATCGAGCGATACGCAGTATTTT.

The V gene is TRBV28, the J gene TRBJ2-4, with a tentative D call TRBD1 (5 bases). The germline V gene encodes CDR1 MDHEN and CDR2 SYDVKM. V was shortened by 6 bases and J by 0 bases, with 12 bases between the two germline ends. This CDR3 is 15 amino acids long. The chain's CDR3 is CASSPQGIAKNIQYF. CDR3 nucleotide sequence: TGTGCCAGCAGCCCCCAGGGAATAGCCAAAAACATTCAGTACTTC. The whole variable domain, remainder taken from reference TRBV28 and TRBJ2-4, is DVKVTQSSRYLVKRTGEKVFLECVQDMDHENMFWYRQDPGLGLRLIYFSYDVKMKEKGDIPEGYSVSREKKERFSLILESASTNQTSMYLCASSPQGIAKNIQYFGAGTRLSVL.

CDR3 in amino acids: CASSLMTGYQPQHF. In nucleotides, the CDR3 is TGTGCCAGCAGCTTGATGACAGGATATCAGCCCCAGCATTTT. The chain links TRBV5-6 to TRBJ1-5, with D perhaps matching TRBD1 (6 bases). The CDR3 has 14 amino acids. The germline V gene encodes CDR1 SGHDT and CDR2 YYEEEE. Between the trimmed V and J ends, which lost 1 base and 5 bases, there was a span of 10 bases.

DNA for the CDR3: TGTGCCAGCAGTTGGACTAGCGGGACAATTGGGGGAGATACGCAGTATTTT. Encoded protein: CASSWTSGTIGGDTQYF. This rearrangement joins TRBV9 to TRBJ2-3; TRBD2 aligns across 12 bases. Germline CDR1 SGDLS, CDR2 YYNGEE. J lost 5 bases, V lost 5 bases, and 12 bases had no gene match. The CDR3 covers 17 residues.

The rearrangement joins TRBV7-2 to TRBJ2-3; the match to TRBD2 covers 7 bases. CDR1 and CDR2 from the germline V gene are SGHTA and FQGNSA. Trimming removed 3 bases from V and 7 bases from J; junction bases left unmatched: 16. This CDR3 region has 17 residues. The CDR3 bases are TGTGCCAGCAGCTTTCCTAGCGGAGGCCCCCCGGCAAATACGCAGTATTTT. The encoded protein is CASSFPSGGPPANTQYF. Drawing the rest from reference TRBV7-2 and TRBJ2-3, the complete variable domain is GAGVSQSPSNKVTEKGKDVELRCDPISGHTALYWYRQSLGQGLEFLIYFQGNSAPDKSGLPSDRFSAERTGGSVSTLTIQRTQQEDSAVYLCASSFPSGGPPANTQYFGPGTRLTVL.

The genes are TRBV6-4 and TRBJ2-3; tentatively, D is TRBD2 (5 bases). The germline gives CDR1 MRHNA, CDR2 SNTAGT. Between the trimmed V and J ends, which lost 4 bases and 1 base, there was a span of 15 bases. The CDR3 is made up of 16 amino acids. The CDR3 nucleotides are TGTGCCAGCAGTGCCAAGGGAGTTGGGGGCACAGATACGCAGTATTTT. Translation gives CASSAKGVGGTDTQYF.